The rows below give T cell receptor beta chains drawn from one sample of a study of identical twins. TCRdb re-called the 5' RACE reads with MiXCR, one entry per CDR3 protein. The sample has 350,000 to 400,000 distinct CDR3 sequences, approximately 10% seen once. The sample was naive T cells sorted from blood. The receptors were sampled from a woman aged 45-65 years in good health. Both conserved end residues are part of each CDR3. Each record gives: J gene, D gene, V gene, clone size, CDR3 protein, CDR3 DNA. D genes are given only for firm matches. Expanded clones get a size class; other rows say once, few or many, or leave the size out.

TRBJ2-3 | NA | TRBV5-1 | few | CASSLRGTESTDTQYF | TGCGCCAGCAGCTTGAGAGGGACGGAAAGCACAGATACGCAGTATTTT
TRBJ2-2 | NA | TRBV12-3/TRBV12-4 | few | CASSGTGFSAGELFF | TGTGCCAGCAGTGGGACCGGGTTTTCGGCCGGGGAGCTGTTTTTT
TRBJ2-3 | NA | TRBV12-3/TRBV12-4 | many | CASSPSGGNTDTQYF | TGTGCCAGCAGCCCGTCCGGCGGTAACACAGATACGCAGTATTTT
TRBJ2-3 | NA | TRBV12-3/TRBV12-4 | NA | CASSFDLEGTDTQYF | TGTGCCAGCAGTTTCGATCTAGAGGGCACAGATACGCAGTATTTT
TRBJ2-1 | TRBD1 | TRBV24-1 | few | CATSGTGGTGSYEQFF | TGTGCCACCAGTGGTACCGGTGGGACAGGGAGCTATGAGCAGTTCTTC
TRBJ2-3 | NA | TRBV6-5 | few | CASSFDHPSVGTQYF | TGTGCCAGTTCCTTTGATCACCCCTCTGTCGGCACGCAGTATTTT
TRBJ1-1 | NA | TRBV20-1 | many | CSAILIRTEAFF | TGCAGTGCTATTCTGATTCGGACTGAAGCTTTCTTT
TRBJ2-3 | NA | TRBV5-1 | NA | CASSFGLTRSRDTQYF | TGCGCCAGCAGCTTTGGTCTTACGCGGTCAAGGGATACGCAGTATTTT
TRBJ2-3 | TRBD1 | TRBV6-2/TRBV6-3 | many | CASRPQGASTDTQYF | TGTGCCAGCAGGCCCCAGGGGGCGAGCACAGATACGCAGTATTTT
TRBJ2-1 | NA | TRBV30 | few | CAWSVWEAGEQFF | TGTGCCTGGAGTGTCTGGGAGGCGGGTGAGCAGTTCTTC
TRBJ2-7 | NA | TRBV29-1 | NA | CSVIVTASYEQYF | TGCAGCGTAATCGTCACAGCATCCTACGAGCAGTACTTC
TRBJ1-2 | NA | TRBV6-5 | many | CASSYGGLGYGYTF | TGTGCCAGCAGTTACGGGGGGCTTGGCTATGGCTACACCTTC
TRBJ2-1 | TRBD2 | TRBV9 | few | CASNLAGGVNEQFF | TGTGCCAGCAATCTAGCGGGAGGGGTCAATGAGCAGTTCTTC
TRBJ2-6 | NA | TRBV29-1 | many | CSVEPRRLSGANVLTF | TGCAGCGTTGAACCCCGGAGACTCTCTGGGGCCAACGTCCTGACTTTC
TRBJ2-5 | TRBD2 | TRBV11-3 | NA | CASSLDSPRLAGGTQYF | TGTGCCAGCAGCTTAGATAGCCCAAGACTAGCGGGAGGGACCCAGTACTTC
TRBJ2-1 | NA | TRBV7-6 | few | CASSISGFGGSDSYNEQFF | TGTGCCAGCAGCATCTCGGGGTTTGGGGGCTCCGACTCCTACAATGAGCAGTTCTTC
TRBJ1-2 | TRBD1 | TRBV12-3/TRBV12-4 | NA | CASSPPGQGARNYGYTF | TGTGCCAGCAGTCCCCCGGGACAGGGGGCGCGGAACTATGGCTACACCTTC
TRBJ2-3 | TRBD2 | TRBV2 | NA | CASMGTSGSWTDTQYF | TGTGCCAGCATGGGGACTAGCGGGAGTTGGACAGATACGCAGTATTTT
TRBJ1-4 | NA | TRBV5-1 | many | CASSLSDVIEKLFF | TGCGCCAGCAGCCTATCGGACGTGATTGAAAAACTGTTTTTT
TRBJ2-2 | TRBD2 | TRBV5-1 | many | CASSLVSGENTGELFF | TGCGCCAGCAGCTTGGTTAGCGGGGAGAACACCGGGGAGCTGTTTTTT
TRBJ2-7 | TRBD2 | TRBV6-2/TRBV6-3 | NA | CASSYTGGTYEQYF | TGTGCCAGCAGTTATACGGGAGGGACCTACGAGCAGTACTTC
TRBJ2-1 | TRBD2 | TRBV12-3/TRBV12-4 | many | CASSLGSGSYNEQFF | TGTGCCAGCAGTTTAGGTAGCGGGAGTTACAATGAGCAGTTCTTC
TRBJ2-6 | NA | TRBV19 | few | CASSIGRRAGANVLTF | TGTGCCAGTAGTATCGGTCGGAGGGCTGGGGCCAACGTCCTGACTTTC
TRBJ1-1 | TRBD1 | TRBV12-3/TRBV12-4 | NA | CASSKTTGSFSNTEAFF | TGTGCCAGCAGTAAAACGACAGGGTCGTTTTCGAACACTGAAGCTTTCTTT
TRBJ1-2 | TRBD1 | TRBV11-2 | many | CASSLAGGLNYGYTF | TGTGCCAGCAGCTTAGCAGGGGGCCTCAACTATGGCTACACCTTC
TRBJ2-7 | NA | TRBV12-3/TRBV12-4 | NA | CASSLLDEQYF | TGTGCCAGCAGTTTATTGGACGAGCAGTACTTC
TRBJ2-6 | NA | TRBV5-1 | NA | CASSLVGSGTGANVLTF | TGCGCCAGCAGCTTGGTGGGATCGGGGACTGGGGCCAACGTCCTGACTTTC
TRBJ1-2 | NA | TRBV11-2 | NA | CASSWAGDGYTF | TGTGCCAGCAGCTGGGCAGGGGATGGCTACACCTTC
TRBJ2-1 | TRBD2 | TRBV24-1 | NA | CATMGLAGASSDEQFF | TGTGCCACCATGGGTCTAGCGGGAGCTTCTTCGGATGAGCAGTTCTTC
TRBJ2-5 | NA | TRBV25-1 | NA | CASSDYSETQYF | TGTGCCAGCAGTGACTATTCGGAGACCCAGTACTTC
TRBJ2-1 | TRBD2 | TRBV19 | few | CASGEGSYNEQFF | TGTGCCAGCGGGGAGGGCTCCTACAATGAGCAGTTCTTC
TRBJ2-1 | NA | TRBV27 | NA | CASSSRGCRQFF | TGTGCCAGCAGTTCTAGAGGGTGTAGGCAGTTCTTC
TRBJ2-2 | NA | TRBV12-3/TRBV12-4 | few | CASSPTGSRAGELFF | TGTGCCAGCAGCCCAACAGGGAGCCGGGCCGGGGAGCTGTTTTTT
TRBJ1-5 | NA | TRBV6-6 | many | CASSYSAQGLRDQPQHF | TGTGCCAGCAGTTACTCGGCCCAGGGATTACGGGATCAGCCCCAGCATTTT
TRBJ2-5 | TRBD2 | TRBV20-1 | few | CSARRTSGNQETQYF | TGCAGTGCTAGAAGGACTAGCGGAAACCAAGAGACCCAGTACTTC
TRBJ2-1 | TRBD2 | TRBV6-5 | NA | CASRTTSGGGFYNEQFF | TGTGCCAGCAGAACGACTAGCGGGGGAGGGTTCTACAATGAGCAGTTCTTC
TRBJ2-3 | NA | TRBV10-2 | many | CAALDLRASTDTQYF | TGCGCCGCCCTCGACCTGCGGGCCAGCACAGATACGCAGTATTTT
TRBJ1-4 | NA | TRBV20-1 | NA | CSARTPGLNEKLFF | TGCAGTGCTAGAACCCCGGGGCTTAATGAAAAACTGTTTTTT
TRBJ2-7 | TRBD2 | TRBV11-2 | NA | CASSTEREGYEQYF | TGTGCCAGCAGCACAGAGCGGGAGGGCTACGAGCAGTACTTC
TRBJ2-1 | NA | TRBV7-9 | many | CASSSPLVYNEQFF | TGTGCCAGCAGCTCCCCCTTGGTCTACAATGAGCAGTTCTTC
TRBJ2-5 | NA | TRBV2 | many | CASSDQGQTQYF | TGTGCCAGCAGTGACCAGGGCCAGACCCAGTACTTC
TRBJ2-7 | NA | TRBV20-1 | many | CSASWANAYEQYF | TGCAGTGCTAGTTGGGCCAACGCCTACGAGCAGTACTTC
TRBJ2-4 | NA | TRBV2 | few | CASSESVMRPRGNIQYF | TGTGCCAGCAGTGAATCCGTCATGAGGCCCCGGGGAAACATTCAGTACTTC
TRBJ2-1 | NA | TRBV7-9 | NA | CASSLSAYEQFF | TGTGCCAGCAGTCTCAGCGCCTATGAGCAGTTCTTC
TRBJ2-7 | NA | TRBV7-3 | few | CASSLTSQGIPGEQYF | TGTGCCAGCAGCTTAACGTCACAGGGAATCCCAGGCGAGCAGTACTTC
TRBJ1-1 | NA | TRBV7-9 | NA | CASSLARAGPISAGNTEAFF | TGTGCCAGCAGCTTAGCTCGGGCAGGGCCTATTTCCGCTGGGAACACTGAAGCTTTCTTT
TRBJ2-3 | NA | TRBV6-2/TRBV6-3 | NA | CASSPIKQVFTDTQYF | TGTGCCAGCAGTCCCATCAAACAGGTTTTCACAGATACGCAGTATTTT
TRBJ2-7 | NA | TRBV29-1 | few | CSVAPTRREQYF | TGCAGCGTTGCCCCGACCCGGAGGGAGCAGTACTTC
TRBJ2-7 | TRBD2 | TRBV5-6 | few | CASRTSGIYEQYF | TGTGCCAGCAGGACTAGCGGGATCTACGAGCAGTACTTC
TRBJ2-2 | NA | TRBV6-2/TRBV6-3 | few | CASSTSGTGELFF | TGTGCCAGCAGCACGAGCGGCACCGGGGAGCTGTTTTTT
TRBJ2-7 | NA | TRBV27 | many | CASSTGDAYEQYF | TGTGCCAGCAGTACCGGGGATGCCTACGAGCAGTACTTC